This TCR beta chain stems from a study of blood T cell repertoires in COVID-19. For the study at large: Sources were T cells, B-cell-depleted T cells, or PBMCs; the material itself was cDNA or gDNA.

The protocol was immunoSEQ multiplex PCR, while the TCRdb copy is restricted to in-frame clones and leaves out a portion. The repertoire has approximately 110,000 clones, under 90% of them found once; the top ten carry roughly 37%. Trimming pared 4 bases from V and 5 bases from J, leaving 17 bases between. Germline values: CDR1 GTSNPN, CDR2 SVGIG (reference sequence). This CDR3 has 15 residues. The clonotype was recovered from an elderly man with acute or convalescent COVID-19. The sequenced sample consisted of peripheral blood. The J gene is TRBJ1-4, the V gene TRBV30; a weak D match, TRBD1 (6 bases). CDR3 in amino acids: CAWNRNVGANEKLFF. The DNA for the CDR3 is TGTGCCTGGAATAGAAATGTGGGGGCAAATGAAAAACTGTTTTTT.